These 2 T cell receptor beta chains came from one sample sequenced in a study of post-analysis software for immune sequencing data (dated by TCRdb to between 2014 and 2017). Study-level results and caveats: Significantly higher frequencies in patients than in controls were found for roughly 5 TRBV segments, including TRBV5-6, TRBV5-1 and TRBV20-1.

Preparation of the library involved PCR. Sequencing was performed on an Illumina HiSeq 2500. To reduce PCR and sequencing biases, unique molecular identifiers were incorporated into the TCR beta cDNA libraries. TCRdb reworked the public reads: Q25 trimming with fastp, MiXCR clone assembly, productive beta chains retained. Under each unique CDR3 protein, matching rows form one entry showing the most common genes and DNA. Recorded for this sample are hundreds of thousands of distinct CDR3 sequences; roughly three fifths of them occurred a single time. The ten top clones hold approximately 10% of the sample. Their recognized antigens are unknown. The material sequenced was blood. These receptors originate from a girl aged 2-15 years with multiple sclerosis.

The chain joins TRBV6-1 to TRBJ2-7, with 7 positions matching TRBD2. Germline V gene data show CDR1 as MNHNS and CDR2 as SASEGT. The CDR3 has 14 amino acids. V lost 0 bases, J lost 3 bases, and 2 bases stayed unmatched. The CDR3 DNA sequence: TGTGCCAGCAGTGAAGCAGCGGGGAACTACGAGCAGTACTTC. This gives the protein CASSEAAGNYEQYF.

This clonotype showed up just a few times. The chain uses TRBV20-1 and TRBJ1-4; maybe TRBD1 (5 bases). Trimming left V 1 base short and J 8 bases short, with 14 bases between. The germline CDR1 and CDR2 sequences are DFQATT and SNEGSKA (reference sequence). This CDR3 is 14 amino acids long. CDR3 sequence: CSARVSQVVEKLFF. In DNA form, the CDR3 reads TGCAGTGCTAGAGTATCACAGGTAGTAGAAAAACTGTTTTTT.